This T cell receptor (beta chain) was found in a study of molecular identifiers for immune sequencing clone quantification. General observations from the study: Spiked Jurkat TCR RNA equal to one cell could reportedly be picked out among 850,000 to 1,000,000 naive cells. Highly expanded clone sizes could be underestimated by identical TCR molecules sharing a barcode.

Concerning this clonotype itself: Its target is not known.

The ends were cut back, 0 bases at V and 5 bases at J, with 14 bases in the middle. The CDR3 covers 14 residues. Per germline, CDR1 DFQATT and CDR2 SNEGSKA (reference sequence). Previously reported methods and listed TCR primers produced the bulk TCR libraries. Each CDR3 protein gets one entry after TCRdb re-called the PCR reads with MiXCR. The sample holds roughly 320,000 distinct CDR3 sequences; roughly 24% are singletons and the top ten take roughly 0.7%. The sample taken for sequencing was naive CD8+ T cells from blood, with Jurkat cell RNA spiked in. Documented subset: FACS-sorted CD8+CD4-CCR7+CD45RA+ naive T cells. The receptor comes from a human donor in good health. Some libraries in this study had Jurkat cell RNA spiked in. The chain joins TRBV20-1 to TRBJ2-7; no clear D gene. The CDR3 DNA sequence: TGCAGTGCTAGAGATCACACCAGTACTAACGAGCAGTACTTC. It codes for CSARDHTSTNEQYF.